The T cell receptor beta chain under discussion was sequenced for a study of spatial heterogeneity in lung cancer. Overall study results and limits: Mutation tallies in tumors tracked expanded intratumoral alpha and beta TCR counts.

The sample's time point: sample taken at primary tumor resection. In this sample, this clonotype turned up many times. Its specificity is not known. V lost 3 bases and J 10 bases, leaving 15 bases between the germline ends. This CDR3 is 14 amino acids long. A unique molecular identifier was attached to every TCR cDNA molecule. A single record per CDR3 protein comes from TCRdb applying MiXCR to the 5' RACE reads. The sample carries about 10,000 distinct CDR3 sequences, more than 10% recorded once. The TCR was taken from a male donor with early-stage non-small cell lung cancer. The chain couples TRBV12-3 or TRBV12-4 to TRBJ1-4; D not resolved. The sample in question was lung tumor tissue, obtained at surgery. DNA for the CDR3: TGTGCCAGCAGTTTGGCACTCATAGGCCGAAAACTGTTTTTT. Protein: CASSLALIGRKLFF.